These T cell receptor beta chains were read from a single sample in a study of blood T cell repertoires in COVID-19. The method was immunoSEQ multiplex PCR; TCRdb's version includes in-frame clones alone and lacks a portion of them. Of hundreds of thousands of clones detected, 75% to 90% appear once; the ten largest clones hold around 6.5%. Sample: peripheral blood. These TCRs come from a man in his sixties who had recovered from COVID-19. Both conserved end residues are part of each CDR3.

V gene	J gene	CDR3 length	CDR3 protein
TRBV5-8	TRBJ1-2	15	CASSFDRDSNYGYTF
TRBV7-9	TRBJ1-5	13	CASSSTRNQPQHF
TRBV7-2	TRBJ2-5	15	CASGLLGTGVETQYF
TRBV5-1	TRBJ2-1	18	CASHERRGLAGGYNEQFF
TRBV18	TRBJ1-4	14	CASSSAGGNEKLFF
TRBV7-2	TRBJ2-7	15	CASSLRQGPTYEQYF
TRBV28	TRBJ1-4	15	CASSPPTGHNEKLFF
TRBV3-1/TRBV3-2	TRBJ2-5	15	CASSQDRRQQETQYF
TRBV7-2	TRBJ2-5	13	CASSSEEGETQYF
TRBV28	TRBJ2-5	14	CASSQTGVEETQYF
TRBV11-3	TRBJ2-5	16	CASSLGSGTGDKTQYF